This T cell receptor beta chain is from a study of CD8+ T cells in alopecia areata. Concerning this clone itself: Its antigen remains unidentified.

Extraction of RNA preceded its reverse transcription into cDNA, which served as the sequencing template. TCRdb's table, derived via immunoSEQ multiplex PCR, lists solely in-frame clones and lacks some. This repertoire shows over 120,000 clones, around 50% found once; its top ten account for under 8%. Study-level findings and limits: Alphabeta T cells residing in normal skin are also sequenced in scalp samples.

The TCR was taken from a human donor with alopecia areata. The specimen comprised CD4+ T cells sorted from blood, sampled at week 0.

Written as DNA, the CDR3 is TGTGCCAGCAGTGCCCGCCACCTTAGCAATCAGCCCCAGCATTTT. Translation gives CASSARHLSNQPQHF. V usage is TRBV27 and J usage is TRBJ1-5; D is uncertain. V lost 5 bases to trimming and J lost 0 bases, with 11 bases between them. This CDR3 has 15 amino acids. CDR1 MNHEY and CDR2 SMNVEV come from the germline V gene (reference sequence).